The following is a TCR beta chain sequence with its context. This clone was observed a single time. Its antigen is unknown. It has no much larger one-base neighbor in the sample; base qualities were not kept. This sample is part of a study of shared clonotypes between healthy human individuals (dated by TCRdb to the early 2020s). Background for the entire study: A few men and a couple of women, aged 18 to 49 years, made up the cohort. For each donor, CD4 naive and CD4 memory were each run on three plates, CD8 naive on two plates, and CD8 memory on one plate. To estimate repertoire size and how much clonotypes are shared between individuals, the study performed deep sequencing of blood TCR repertoires from a handful of healthy adults. Libraries were prepared and TCR repertoires were sequenced by different laboratories using diverse techniques, in order to increase sequencing depth and limit assay-specific biases. Leukapheresis yielded between about 0.94 and 9 billion PBMCs per donor. Results and caveats for the whole study, not just this receptor: Incomplete sequencing was indicated by rarefaction of sorted-subset datasets, despite the large sequencing depth. Naive subsets generally had larger estimated clonotype richness than memory subsets did. Sampling was restricted to blood, and TCR repertoires in tissues likely differ from the TCR repertoires found in blood. Because the study included a small number of donors, the genetic and exposure-history diversity represented was limited. Pairwise subsampling indicated that sequencing depth was expected to affect the degree of clonotype sharing among donors. Clonotypes shared by all four sorted-subset donors showed higher generation probabilities than non-shared clonotypes. When a handful of donors were compared, the shared fraction of clonotypes was 5% to 6.5% for naive CD4, about 4% for naive CD8, about 2.4% for memory CD4, and 0.3% to 0.5% for memory CD8.

The donors were healthy, HIV-negative adults who had no recently reported acute infections or vaccinations. Every donor was a Caucasian adult residing in Nashville, Tennessee, USA. CD4+ T cells were enriched through magnetic negative selection, after which naive cells were positively selected on CD45RA and the remaining negative fraction served as the memory subset. Blood was collected by leukapheresis, and PBMCs were isolated by Ficoll-Histopaque density gradient centrifugation and then cryopreserved in liquid nitrogen vapor phase. Analytical flow cytometry was used to check the purity and quantity of each magnetically sorted T cell population. Each sorted fraction had its genomic DNA isolated and then quantified by UV absorbance on a Nanodrop 2000c. TCR CDR3 regions were amplified from genomic DNA by multiplex PCR using the deep immunoSEQ assay. Extracted genomic DNA from each cell subset was spread evenly across all wells of several immunoSEQ 96-well plates, with each plate serving as a replicate. Each replicate PCR for sorted subsets received approximately 220 ng genomic DNA, equal to tens of thousands of T cell genomes. Purified libraries were quantified with a Qubit 3.0 fluorometer, sized on a Bioanalyzer 2100, and re-quantified with the KAPA Library Quantification kit. Every immunoSEQ 96-well plate was sequenced on a separate single-read 150-cycle Illumina NextSeq 550 flow cell. In the authors' own workflow: Because only junctional sequences without quality scores were contained in the immunoSEQ output, filtering matching that applied to full-length reads could not be performed. To assign V/J genes and CDR3, sequences were annotated against IMGT germline references using PyIR, a Python wrapper for IgBLAST v1.9. Reads were removed for weak V/J assignments (E-value above 1e-6), missing CDR3, stop codons, out-of-frame junctions, or ambiguous translated residues. A V3J clonotype was defined by an identical inferred V gene, J gene, and CDR3 amino acid sequence. To compute the percentage overlap between repertoires, the number of shared unique clonotypes was divided by the size of the smaller repertoire. Repertoire richness was assessed with RTK rarefaction, the Chao1 estimator, and Recon v2.1 estimates of unobserved clonotypes. Generation probabilities were computed with OLGA for all TCRbeta clonotypes obtained by the gDNA method from four donors. Not all clones reach the TCRdb copy of this immuneACCESS table, which keeps in-frame sequences only. Checked studies attribute under half of the gap to unresolved V genes and leave the rest unexplained. Clonal size and the V and J genes are those of that table, whereas D and trimming came from the DNA. This sample comprises fewer than 1.6 million clones, approximately 98.5% of them detected only once. 0.36% of the sample lies in the top ten.

Sequenced: naive CD4+ T cells sorted from blood. The label giving this sample's cell subset or site can be read as: CD45RA+ positively selected. The receptor comes from a man aged 25-45 years in good health.

The sequence in DNA is TGTGCCAGCAGTTCCCCGGGACGACCGCTTGGGAATGAGCAGTTCTTC. It is translated as CASSSPGRPLGNEQFF. The chain links TRBV27 with TRBJ2-1; the D gene could be TRBD1 or TRBD2, each one agreeing over 5 bases. CDR1 and CDR2, looked up from the germline V gene (reference sequence), are MNHEY and SMNVEV. V gives up 4 bases and J gives up 7 bases, and the segment between their germline ends measures 20 bases. From the cysteine up to the phenylalanine, the CDR3 has a length of 16 residues. Left in the record is the CDR3 DNA by itself, 48 bases read in frame from the first base.